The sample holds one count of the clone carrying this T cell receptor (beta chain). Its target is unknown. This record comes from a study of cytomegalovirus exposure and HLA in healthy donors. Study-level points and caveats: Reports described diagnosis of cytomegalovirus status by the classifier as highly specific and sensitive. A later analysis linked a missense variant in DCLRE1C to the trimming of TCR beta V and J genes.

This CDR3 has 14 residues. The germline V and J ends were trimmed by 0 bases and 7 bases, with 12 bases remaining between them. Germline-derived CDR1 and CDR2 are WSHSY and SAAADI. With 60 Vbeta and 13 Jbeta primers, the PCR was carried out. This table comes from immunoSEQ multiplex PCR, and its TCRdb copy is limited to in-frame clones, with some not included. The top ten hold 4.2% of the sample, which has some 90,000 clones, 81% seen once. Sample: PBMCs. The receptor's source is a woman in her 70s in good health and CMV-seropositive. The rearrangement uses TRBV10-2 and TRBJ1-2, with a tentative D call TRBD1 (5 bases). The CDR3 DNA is TGCGCCAGCAGTGAGTCCAGGACATACGGTGGCTACACCTTC. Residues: CASSESRTYGGYTF.